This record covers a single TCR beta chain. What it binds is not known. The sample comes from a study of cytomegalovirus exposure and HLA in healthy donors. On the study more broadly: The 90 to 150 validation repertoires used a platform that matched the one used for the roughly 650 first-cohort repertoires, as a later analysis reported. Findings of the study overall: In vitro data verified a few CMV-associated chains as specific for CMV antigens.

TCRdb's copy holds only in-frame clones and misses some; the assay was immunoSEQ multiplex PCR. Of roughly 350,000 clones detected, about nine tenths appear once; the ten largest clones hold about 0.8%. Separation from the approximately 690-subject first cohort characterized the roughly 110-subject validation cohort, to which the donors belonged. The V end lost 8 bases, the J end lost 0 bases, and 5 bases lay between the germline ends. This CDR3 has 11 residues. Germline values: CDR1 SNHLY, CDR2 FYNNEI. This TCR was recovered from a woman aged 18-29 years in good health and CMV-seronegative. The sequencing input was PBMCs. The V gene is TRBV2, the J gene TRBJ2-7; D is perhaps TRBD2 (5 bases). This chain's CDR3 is CASGSSYEQYF. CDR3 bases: TGTGCCAGCGGGAGCTCCTACGAGCAGTACTTC.